Listed below are T cell receptor beta chains from one sample, sequenced in a study of blood T cell repertoires in COVID-19. Sequencing was performed with immunoSEQ multiplex PCR; in TCRdb, only in-frame clones are kept and a portion is missing. The data hold 150,000 to 200,000 clones, with about 81% observed a single time. Material: peripheral blood. These receptors were collected from a human donor in a cohort sampled during active COVID-19. Each CDR3 is given with its conserved first and last residue. D genes are given only for firm matches. The listing skips clone size in some rows; elsewhere it reads once, few, many or a size class.

d_gene	len	abundance	v_gene	j_gene	CDR3nt	CDR3aa
NA	20	NA	TRBV6-6	TRBJ2-6	TGTGCCAGCAGTCCACGAAACGAGCGGGACACTTACTCTGGGGCCAACGTCCTGACTTTC	CASSPRNERDTYSGANVLTF
NA	12	NA	TRBV10-2	TRBJ2-7	TGCGCCAGCAGTGCCGGGTTCTACGAGCAGTACTTC	CASSAGFYEQYF
NA	13	few	TRBV10-1	TRBJ2-3	TGCGCCAGCAGACCCGGTAGCACAGATACGCAGTATTTT	CASRPGSTDTQYF
TRBD1	15	NA	TRBV9	TRBJ2-3	TGTGCCAGCAGCGCCGGGACAGGGAGGACCGATACGCAGTATTTT	CASSAGTGRTDTQYF
TRBD1	14	NA	TRBV6-5	TRBJ1-1	TGTGCCAGCAGAATAGGACAGGCGACACCTGAAGCTTTCTTT	CASRIGQATPEAFF
TRBD2	14	once	TRBV12-5	TRBJ2-2	TGTGCTACTAGCGGGGCTGCGAACACCGGGGAGCTGTTTTTT	CATSGAANTGELFF
TRBD2	18	NA	TRBV11-2	TRBJ2-7	TGTGCCAGCAGCCCGCGACTAGCGGGAGTACCTGCCAGCTACGAGCAGTACTTC	CASSPRLAGVPASYEQYF
TRBD1	17	NA	TRBV25-1	TRBJ1-1	TGTGCCAGCAGTCCCGGACAGGGCTCAGGTATGAACACTGAAGCTTTCTTT	CASSPGQGSGMNTEAFF
NA	14	NA	TRBV7-3	TRBJ2-1	TGTGCCAGCAGCCCCTCGTCGGGTAACAATGAGCAGTTCTTC	CASSPSSGNNEQFF
NA	13	few	TRBV6-2/TRBV6-3	TRBJ2-7	TGTGCCAGCAGTTTACCTGGGGGGTACGAGCAGTACTTC	CASSLPGGYEQYF
TRBD2	16	NA	TRBV9	TRBJ2-3	TGTGCCAGCAGCGTAGAAGGCGGGGGGGCAGTAGATACGCAGTATTTT	CASSVEGGGAVDTQYF
NA	15	NA	TRBV7-3	TRBJ2-3	TGTGCCAGCAGCCATGGGGGGACTTGGACAGATACGCAGTATTTT	CASSHGGTWTDTQYF
TRBD1	14	NA	TRBV9	TRBJ1-1	TGTGCCAGCAGCGCACCGTACACAGGGGGCGAGGCTTTCTTT	CASSAPYTGGEAFF
NA	11	NA	TRBV30	TRBJ2-3	TGTGCCTGCCGGACTACCGATACGCAGTATTTT	CACRTTDTQYF
NA	11	few	TRBV6-5	TRBJ2-5	TGTGCCAGCAGTCCACAAGAGACCCAGTACTTC	CASSPQETQYF
TRBD1	13	NA	TRBV6-5	TRBJ2-2	TGTGCCAGCAAGGGACAGTTCACCGGGGAGCTGTTTTTT	CASKGQFTGELFF
TRBD1	15	NA	TRBV7-2	TRBJ2-1	TGTGCCAGCAGCTTAGGGGGACAGGAGTACAATGAGCAGTTCTTC	CASSLGGQEYNEQFF
TRBD1	16	NA	TRBV6-2/TRBV6-3	TRBJ1-2	TGTGCCAGCAGTTCGGGACAGTCCTTCGGAGGCTATGGCTACACCTTC	CASSSGQSFGGYGYTF
NA	15	once	TRBV12-5	TRBJ2-2	TGTGCTAGTGGCCGCGGACAGTCGAACACCGGGGAGCTGTTTTTT	CASGRGQSNTGELFF
NA	13	few	TRBV19	TRBJ1-5	TGTGCCAGTAGTATAGGACTGGCGCAGCCCCAGCATTTT	CASSIGLAQPQHF
TRBD2	16	NA	TRBV10-3	TRBJ2-1	TGTGCCATCAGTGACTCGGGAGGCCGTTCCCCCGGAGAGCAGTTCTTC	CAISDSGGRSPGEQFF
TRBD1	13	few	TRBV5-8	TRBJ1-5	TGTGCCAGCAGCTCGACAGGGGGCGGGCCCCAGCATTTT	CASSSTGGGPQHF
TRBD2	16	NA	TRBV6-6	TRBJ2-1	TGTGCCAGCAGTCGTAAGGGACTAGCGGAGCCCAATGAGCAGTTCTTC	CASSRKGLAEPNEQFF
TRBD1	15	NA	TRBV6-2/TRBV6-3	TRBJ1-5	TGTGCCAGCAGCATCCTCGGACAGGGCAATCAGCCCCAGCATTTT	CASSILGQGNQPQHF
TRBD1	18	NA	TRBV5-6	TRBJ1-2	TGTGCCAGCAGCTTGGGGCCTCCGGTAAACAGGGGGCAGGAGGTCTACACCTTC	CASSLGPPVNRGQEVYTF
NA	17	NA	TRBV7-2	TRBJ1-3	TGTGCCAGCAGCTTAGCGGATGTGGGGGGCTCTGGAAACACCATATATTTT	CASSLADVGGSGNTIYF
TRBD2	13	NA	TRBV5-4	TRBJ2-7	TGTGCCAGCAGCCCGGGACTAGGCTACGAGCAGTACTTC	CASSPGLGYEQYF
NA	18	NA	TRBV5-1	TRBJ1-6	TGCGCCAGCAGCTTGGCTGGTCCTCAGGGCCCGAAAGGCTCACCCCTCCACTTT	CASSLAGPQGPKGSPLHF
TRBD1	15	once	TRBV2	TRBJ1-1	TGTGCCAGCAGTGGACAGGGGGGAGGTGGCGCTGAAGCTTTCTTT	CASSGQGGGGAEAFF
NA	14	NA	TRBV6-5	TRBJ1-1	TGTGCCAGCAGCCCCGGGATCCTGAACACTGAAGCTTTCTTT	CASSPGILNTEAFF
TRBD1	16	once	TRBV6-1	TRBJ2-7	TGTGCCAGCAGTGAAATCTCGGGACAGGGTGCCTACGAGCAGTACTTC	CASSEISGQGAYEQYF
NA	13	NA	TRBV3-1/TRBV3-2	TRBJ1-1	TGTGCCAGCAGCCAGGGTGCGGGCGCTGAAGCTTTCTTT	CASSQGAGAEAFF
NA	15	NA	TRBV6-5	TRBJ1-3	TGTGCCAGCAGTTATCAGGGCTCCTCTGGAAACACCATATATTTT	CASSYQGSSGNTIYF
NA	14	NA	TRBV19	TRBJ1-1	TGTGCCAGTACTACCGACAGGATGAACACTGAAGCTTTCTTT	CASTTDRMNTEAFF
TRBD2	15	NA	TRBV19	TRBJ2-1	TGTGCCAGTAGTGTCCTAGCGGGGGGCGTCAATGAGCAGTTCTTC	CASSVLAGGVNEQFF
NA	14	NA	TRBV18	TRBJ2-7	TGTGCCAGCTCACCGAGACAGGCCTCCTACGAGCAGTACTTC	CASSPRQASYEQYF
TRBD1	16	NA	TRBV7-3	TRBJ2-2	TGTGCCAGCAGCACGACAGGGGCCCTGCGCACCGGGGAGCTGTTTTTT	CASSTTGALRTGELFF
NA	15	NA	TRBV19	TRBJ1-6	TGTGCCAGTAGGACAGATACCTCCTATAATTCACCCCTCCACTTT	CASRTDTSYNSPLHF
NA	16	NA	TRBV10-3	TRBJ1-6	TGTGCCATCAGTGAATCCCTCGGGGGTACTGGATCACCCCTCCACTTT	CAISESLGGTGSPLHF
NA	13	NA	TRBV11-2	TRBJ2-7	TGTGCCAGCAGTCACGACAGAGACTACGAGCAGTACTTC	CASSHDRDYEQYF
TRBD1	17	NA	TRBV7-8	TRBJ1-1	TGTGCCAGCAGCTTGCGGACAGGGGGCTCCCTGAACACTGAAGCTTTCTTT	CASSLRTGGSLNTEAFF
TRBD2	18	NA	TRBV3-1/TRBV3-2	TRBJ2-5	TGTGCCAGCAGCCCGGCCGGGACTAGCGGGGGACTCGGAGAGACCCAGTACTTC	CASSPAGTSGGLGETQYF
NA	17	NA	TRBV4-3	TRBJ2-2	TGCGCCAGCAGCCAACAGGTTTGGACAGCGAACACCGGGGAGCTGTTTTTT	CASSQQVWTANTGELFF
TRBD1	15	NA	TRBV27	TRBJ1-2	TGTGCCAGCAGTTTACTTCCGGACAGGGGACATGGCTACACCTTC	CASSLLPDRGHGYTF
NA	12	NA	TRBV24-1	TRBJ2-7	TGTGCCACCGGCGACAACAGGGCCGAGCAGTACTTC	CATGDNRAEQYF
NA	11	NA	TRBV6-5	TRBJ2-7	TGTGCCGGGGGGGGCGCCTACGAGCAGTACTTC	CAGGGAYEQYF
NA	11	once	TRBV30	TRBJ2-1	TGTGCCTGGACAGGTTACAATGAGCAGTTCTTC	CAWTGYNEQFF
NA	12	NA	TRBV15	TRBJ1-2	TGTGCCACCAGCTTGGCCCGGCGGGGCTACACCTTC	CATSLARRGYTF
TRBD2	15	once	TRBV7-2	TRBJ2-2	TGTGCCAGCGGACCTAGCGGGAGGTGGACCGGGGAGCTGTTTTTT	CASGPSGRWTGELFF
TRBD1	14	NA	TRBV6-4	TRBJ2-4	TGTGCCAGCAGTCGTCAGGGGGCAAAGGTCATTCAGTACTTC	CASSRQGAKVIQYF
NA	11	few	TRBV10-3	TRBJ2-2	TGTGCCTGCGGGGCCTCCGGGGAGCTGTTTTTT	CACGASGELFF
TRBD1	12	NA	TRBV30	TRBJ1-2	TGTGCCTGGAGTAGACAGGGATATGGCTACACCTTC	CAWSRQGYGYTF
NA	14	NA	TRBV27	TRBJ2-2	TGTGCCAGCAGTTTGGAGCGGCCCCCCGGGGAGCTGTTTTTT	CASSLERPPGELFF
NA	13	NA	TRBV10-2	TRBJ2-3	TGCGCCAGCATAGCAGGGTTCCGGGATACGCAGTATTTT	CASIAGFRDTQYF
NA	17	NA	TRBV24-1	TRBJ2-1	TGTGCCACCAGTGATCGGGTTCCCCGGAGAGGATACAATGAGCAGTTCTTC	CATSDRVPRRGYNEQFF
TRBD2	15	NA	TRBV5-1	TRBJ2-2	TGCGCCAGCAGCACCGGACTAGCCGGGACCGGGGAGCTGTTTTTT	CASSTGLAGTGELFF
TRBD2	18	few	TRBV19	TRBJ2-1	TGTGCCAGTAGTAGGAGGACTAGCGGGTTCAGCTCCTACAATGAGCAGTTCTTC	CASSRRTSGFSSYNEQFF
TRBD2	17	NA	TRBV5-4	TRBJ2-4	TGTGCCAGCAGCTTGTTGTCGGGGGGGGTCTCCAAAAACATTCAGTACTTC	CASSLLSGGVSKNIQYF
NA	16	NA	TRBV11-1	TRBJ2-7	TGTGCCAGCAGCTTACTATCTAGTATCGGTGTCCACGAGCAGTACTTC	CASSLLSSIGVHEQYF